The 12 T cell receptor beta chains reported below all come from one sample, sequenced in a study of blood T cell repertoires in COVID-19 (dated by TCRdb to 2018 to 2020). The method behind the library was the immunoSEQ multiplex PCR assay. TCRdb carries this immuneACCESS record with in-frame sequences only. Its versions omit some clonotypes, under half of them owing to an unresolved V gene in the studies checked, with the rest unexplained. For this sample the table gives 250,000 to 300,000 clones, of which approximately 88% were detected only once. The ten largest clones capture 10% of the sample. Sequencing used peripheral blood. The receptors derive from a woman aged 65 to 85 with COVID-19, enrolled during active disease.

In nucleotides, the CDR3 is TGTGCCAGCACCGTAGCGGGAGCCAAATACGAGCAGTACTTC. The encoded protein is CASTVAGAKYEQYF. This sequence joins TRBV28 and TRBJ2-7; 9 bases match TRBD2. Germline lookup yields CDR1 MDHEN and CDR2 SYDVKM. Trimming at V came to 7 bases and at J to 4 bases, leaving 8 bases not matched to a gene. CDR3 length: 14 amino acids.

The chain combines TRBV12-3 or TRBV12-4 with TRBJ1-1; tentative D call: TRBD1 (5 bases). Deletions cut 6 bases from V and 6 bases from J, with 8 bases between. CDR3 length: 11 amino acids. The CDR3 DNA reads as TGTGCCAGCAGCCCGGGGGCTGAAGCTTTCTTT. Encoded protein: CASSPGAEAFF.

V is TRBV24-1 and J is TRBJ2-2, with a tentative D call TRBD2 (6 bases). Trimming removed 1 base at V and 3 bases at J, with 8 bases between. This CDR3 spans 15 amino acids. Germline V gene data show CDR1 as KGHDR and CDR2 as SFDVKD. The CDR3 DNA reads TGTGCCACCAGTGATTTCGGGAGATACACCGGGGAGCTGTTTTTT. Amino acid sequence: CATSDFGRYTGELFF.

This chain links TRBV29-1 with TRBJ1-2, with 7 bases lining up with TRBD1. Germline values: CDR1 SQVTM, CDR2 ANQGSEA. Trimming at V came to 6 bases and at J to 8 bases, leaving 6 bases not matched to a gene. The CDR3 consists of 11 residues. DNA of the CDR3: TGCAGCGTGAGGGCAGGGGGAGGCTACACCTTC. This encodes CSVRAGGGYTF.

This chain links TRBV24-1 with TRBJ2-7; D remains ambiguous. The germline V and J ends were trimmed by 3 bases and 3 bases, with 5 bases remaining between them. Germline assignment: CDR1 KGHDR and CDR2 SFDVKD. The CDR3 sequence is 12 residues long. DNA of the CDR3: TGTGCCACCAGTGATCCTAACTACGAGCAGTACTTC. It codes for CATSDPNYEQYF.

The chain has TRBV10-3 and TRBJ1-5, with TRBD1 as a possible D gene (5 bases). V lost 6 bases, J lost 0 bases, and 6 bases lay in between. Germline V gene data show CDR1 as ENHRY and CDR2 as SYGVKD. The CDR3 has 13 residues. The CDR3, as DNA: TGTGCCATCAGGACAGATAGCAATCAGCCCCAGCATTTT. This translates into CAIRTDSNQPQHF.

This clone came up once. The chain joins TRBV27 to TRBJ1-5; a weak D match, TRBD1 (5 bases). CDR1 MNHEY and CDR2 SMNVEV come from the germline V gene (reference sequence). The CDR3 sequence is 15 residues long. V lost 6 bases to trimming and J lost 4 bases, with 16 bases between them. CDR3 coding DNA: TGTGCCAGCAGACCTGGTTTCAGGGAAAATCAGCCCCAGCATTTT. Encoded protein: CASRPGFRENQPQHF.

This clone was seen a handful of times. The V gene is TRBV5-1, the J gene TRBJ2-5; 9 bases align to TRBD1. The CDR3 extends over 15 amino acids. The germline V gene encodes CDR1 SGHRS and CDR2 YFSETQ. V lost 0 bases to trimming and J lost 5 bases; unmatched junction nucleotides: 5. The CDR3 loop reads CASSLGQGETETQYF. In DNA, the CDR3 is TGCGCCAGCAGCTTGGGACAGGGGGAAACGGAGACCCAGTACTTC.

The rearrangement links TRBV7-2 to TRBJ2-5; 13 positions match TRBD2. Germline values: CDR1 SGHTA, CDR2 FQGNSA. V dropped 8 bases and J dropped 5; count of bases not matched to a gene: 8. The CDR3 length is 15 residues. The CDR3 DNA is TGTGCCAGCTTACGGACTAGCGGGAGTTATGAGACCCAGTACTTC. Protein product: CASLRTSGSYETQYF.

Concerning this clone: Other DNA sequences in the sample encode the same CDR3. The chain couples TRBV6-5 to TRBJ2-7, with 9 bases lining up with TRBD1. J was trimmed by 1 base and V by 7 bases; bases with no gene match: 5. This CDR3 comprises 14 residues. Germline V CDR1 and CDR2: MNHEY, SVGAGI. The CDR3 region has the DNA TGTGCCAGCATCCGGGACAGGGCATCCTACGAGCAGTACTTC. Its protein is CASIRDRASYEQYF.

This chain connects TRBV5-4 to TRBJ2-7, with D maybe TRBD1 (6 bases). The CDR3 has 13 amino acids. The germline gives CDR1 SGHNT, CDR2 YYREEE (reference sequence). With 4 bases removed from V and 7 bases from J, the gap between germline ends came to 15 bases. This chain's CDR3 is CASSHYTGQEQYF. The CDR3 DNA reads TGTGCCAGCAGCCATTATACAGGGCAAGAGCAGTACTTC.

The chain uses TRBV6-6 and TRBJ2-7; 11 positions agree with TRBD1. CDR1 and CDR2 (germline): MNHNY, SVGAGI (reference sequence). CDR3 length equals 16 residues. Trimming took 6 bases from V and 0 from J; bases not matched to a gene: 7. This CDR3 is CASRQLGQGGSYEQYF. The CDR3 nucleotides read TGTGCCAGCAGGCAACTGGGACAGGGGGGCTCCTACGAGCAGTACTTC.